The rows below give T cell receptor beta chains drawn from one sample of a study of post-analysis software for immune sequencing data. Each CDR3 protein is one row after TCRdb ran MiXCR on the PCR reads. The profile shows hundreds of thousands of distinct CDR3 sequences, around 64% of them singletons. The sample comprised blood. The receptors originated from a girl aged 2 to 10 with multiple sclerosis. Both conserved end residues are part of each CDR3. D genes are given only for firm matches. Clone size appears in some rows only: once, few, many, or a class for an expanded clone.

.	TRBV20-1	.	TRBJ1-6	CSAGGTDSNSPLHF	TGCAGTGCGGGGGGGACGGACTCTAATTCACCCCTCCACTTT
few	TRBV5-1	.	TRBJ1-2	CASSLALRKSAEGYTF	TGCGCCAGCAGCTTGGCGTTGAGGAAGTCGGCGGAGGGCTACACCTTC
.	TRBV11-2	TRBD2	TRBJ2-7	CASSFQQAGDGVYEQYF	TGTGCCAGCAGCTTTCAACAAGCGGGAGACGGGGTCTACGAGCAGTACTTC
few	TRBV27	.	TRBJ2-7	CASSKGSASSYEQYF	TGTGCCAGCAGCAAAGGGAGCGCCAGCTCCTACGAGCAGTACTTC
.	TRBV5-1	TRBD1	TRBJ1-2	CASSGYRGGYTF	TGCGCCAGCAGCGGATACAGGGGAGGCTACACCTTC
.	TRBV5-1	.	TRBJ2-1	CASSLRSNEQFF	TGCGCCAGCAGCTTGAGGAGCAATGAGCAGTTCTTC
.	TRBV6-5	.	TRBJ2-2	CASRSPAGTGELFF	TGTGCCAGCCGTTCCCCCGCGGGCACCGGGGAGCTGTTTTTT
.	TRBV7-2	TRBD1	TRBJ2-1	CASSSGDRLNEQFF	TGTGCCAGCAGCTCCGGGGACAGGTTGAATGAGCAGTTCTTC
.	TRBV6-5	.	TRBJ2-5	CASSPHGGAETQYF	TGTGCCAGCAGCCCCCACGGGGGCGCCGAGACCCAGTACTTC
.	TRBV6-5	.	TRBJ1-1	CASREQEGTAEAFF	TGTGCCAGCAGGGAACAGGAGGGGACCGCTGAAGCTTTCTTT
.	TRBV4-3	.	TRBJ1-2	CASSQGWEDSHYGYTF	TGCGCCAGCAGCCAAGGTTGGGAAGACAGCCACTATGGCTACACCTTC
.	TRBV20-1	TRBD1	TRBJ2-7	CGLRRDSSYEQYF	TGCGGCCTTCGCAGGGACAGCTCCTACGAGCAGTACTTC
.	TRBV4-3	.	TRBJ2-5	CASSQVWGTQYF	TGCGCCAGCAGCCAGGTCTGGGGGACCCAGTACTTC
few	TRBV29-1	.	TRBJ2-7	CSVVGYSYEQYF	TGCAGCGTTGTTGGCTACTCCTACGAGCAGTACTTC
.	TRBV12-3/TRBV12-4	.	TRBJ2-5	CASSLGDGFQQYF	TGTGCCAGCAGTTTGGGAGACGGTTTCCAGCAGTACTTC
few	TRBV7-6	TRBD1	TRBJ2-1	CASSLRRGHNEQFF	TGTGCCAGCAGCTTACGCAGGGGGCATAATGAGCAGTTCTTC
.	TRBV5-1	.	TRBJ1-1	CASSLSGAREWYTEAFF	TGCGCCAGCAGCTTGTCAGGGGCCCGGGAGTGGTACACTGAAGCTTTCTTT
.	TRBV20-1	TRBD2	TRBJ2-3	CSASRLAGGEVTQYF	TGCAGTGCTAGTCGTCTAGCGGGGGGAGAGGTTACGCAGTATTTT
few	TRBV3-1	TRBD2	TRBJ2-5	CASSRAGGLETQYF	TGTGCCAGCAGCCGAGCGGGGGGGCTGGAGACCCAGTACTTC
.	TRBV29-1	TRBD2	TRBJ2-7	CSGRLAGGYEQYF	TGCAGCGGGAGACTAGCGGGAGGATACGAGCAGTACTTC
.	TRBV7-9	TRBD1	TRBJ2-7	CASSLRQGSYNEQYF	TGTGCCAGCAGCTTACGACAGGGTTCCTACAATGAGCAGTACTTC
few	TRBV5-6	TRBD2	TRBJ2-5	CASSLAAWRGASISIQETQYF	TGTGCCAGCAGCTTAGCGGCCTGGCGGGGGGCCTCTATCTCTATCCAAGAGACCCAGTACTTC
few	TRBV12-3/TRBV12-4	.	TRBJ1-6	CASSLGVPGNSPLHF	TGTGCCAGCAGTTTAGGGGTCCCAGGCAATTCACCCCTCCACTTT
.	TRBV5-1	.	TRBJ1-1	CASSLEPGASTEAFF	TGCGCCAGCAGCTTGGAACCAGGGGCGAGCACTGAAGCTTTCTTT
.	TRBV7-2	.	TRBJ2-5	CATAGNRDLQETQYF	TGTGCCACCGCGGGGAACAGGGACCTCCAAGAGACCCAGTACTTC
.	TRBV20-1	.	TRBJ2-6	CSARDRAPSGANVLTF	TGCAGTGCTAGAGATCGGGCACCCTCTGGGGCCAACGTCCTGACTTTC